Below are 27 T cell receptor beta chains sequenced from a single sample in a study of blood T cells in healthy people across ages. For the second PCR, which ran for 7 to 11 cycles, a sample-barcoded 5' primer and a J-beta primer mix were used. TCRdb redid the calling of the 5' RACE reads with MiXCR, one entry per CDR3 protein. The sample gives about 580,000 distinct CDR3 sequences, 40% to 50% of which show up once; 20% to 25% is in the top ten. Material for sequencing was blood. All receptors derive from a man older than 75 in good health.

Written as DNA, the CDR3 is TGTGCCAGCAGTTACTGGGACACCGCTAACTATGGCTACACCTTC. Translated, it gives CASSYWDTANYGYTF. The chain joins TRBV6-6 to TRBJ1-2; D may be TRBD1 (6 bases). This CDR3 is built from 15 residues. V lost 1 base and J 0 bases, leaving 9 bases between the germline ends. Germline V gene data show CDR1 as MNHNY and CDR2 as SVGAGI (reference sequence).

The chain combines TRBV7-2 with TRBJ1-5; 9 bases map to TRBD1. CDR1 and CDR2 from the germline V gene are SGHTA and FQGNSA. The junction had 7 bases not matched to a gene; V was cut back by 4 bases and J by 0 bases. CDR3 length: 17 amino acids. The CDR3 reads CASSSGTGRYSNQPQHF. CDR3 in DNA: TGTGCCAGCAGCTCGGGGACAGGGCGATATAGCAATCAGCCCCAGCATTTT.

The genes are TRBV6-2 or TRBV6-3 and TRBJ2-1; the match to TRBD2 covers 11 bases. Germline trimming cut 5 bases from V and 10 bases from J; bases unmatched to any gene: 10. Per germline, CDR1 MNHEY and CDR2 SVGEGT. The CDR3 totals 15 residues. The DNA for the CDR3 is TGTGCCAGCAGTCGCCTTAGCGGGGGGGCCCAAGAGCAGTTCTTC. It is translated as CASSRLSGGAQEQFF.

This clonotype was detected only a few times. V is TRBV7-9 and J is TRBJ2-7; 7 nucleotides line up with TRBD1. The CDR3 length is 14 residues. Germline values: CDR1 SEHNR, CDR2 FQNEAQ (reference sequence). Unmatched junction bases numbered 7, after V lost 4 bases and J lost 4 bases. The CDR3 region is CASSSRQGRYEQYF. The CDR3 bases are TGTGCCAGCAGCTCGAGACAGGGCAGGTACGAGCAGTACTTC.

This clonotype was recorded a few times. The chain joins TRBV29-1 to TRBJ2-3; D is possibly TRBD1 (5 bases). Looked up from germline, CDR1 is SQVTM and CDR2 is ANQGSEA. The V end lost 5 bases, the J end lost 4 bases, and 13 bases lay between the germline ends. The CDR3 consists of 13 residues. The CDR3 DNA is TGCAGCGTTCGTGGAACAGGAGCAGATACGCAGTATTTT. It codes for CSVRGTGADTQYF.

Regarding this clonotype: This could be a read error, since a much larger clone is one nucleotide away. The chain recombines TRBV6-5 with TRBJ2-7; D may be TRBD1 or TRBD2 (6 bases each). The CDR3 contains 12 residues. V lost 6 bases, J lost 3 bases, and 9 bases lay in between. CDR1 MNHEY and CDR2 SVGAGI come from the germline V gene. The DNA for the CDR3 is TGTGCCAGCAGGGAGGGGGGCTACGAGCAGTACTTC. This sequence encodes CASREGGYEQYF.

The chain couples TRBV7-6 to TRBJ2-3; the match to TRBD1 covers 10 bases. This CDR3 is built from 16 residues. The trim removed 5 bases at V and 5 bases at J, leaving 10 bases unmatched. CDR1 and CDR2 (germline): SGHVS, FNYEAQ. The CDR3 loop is CASSPAPDRGVDTQYF. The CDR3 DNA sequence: TGTGCCAGCAGCCCAGCGCCGGACAGGGGGGTAGATACGCAGTATTTT.

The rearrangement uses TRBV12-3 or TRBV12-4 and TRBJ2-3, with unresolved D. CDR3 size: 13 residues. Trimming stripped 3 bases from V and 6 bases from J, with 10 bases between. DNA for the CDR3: TGTGCCAGCAGTTTGGGTCTTGTGGATACGCAGTATTTT. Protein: CASSLGLVDTQYF.

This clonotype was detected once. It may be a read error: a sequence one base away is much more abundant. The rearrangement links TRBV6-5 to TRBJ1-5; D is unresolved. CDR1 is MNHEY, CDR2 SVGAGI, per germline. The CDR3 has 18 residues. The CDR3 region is CVSSSSPFERLFNQPQHF. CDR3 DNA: TGTGTCAGCAGTTCCTCCCCGTTTGAGCGATTATTCAATCAGCCCCAGCATTTT.

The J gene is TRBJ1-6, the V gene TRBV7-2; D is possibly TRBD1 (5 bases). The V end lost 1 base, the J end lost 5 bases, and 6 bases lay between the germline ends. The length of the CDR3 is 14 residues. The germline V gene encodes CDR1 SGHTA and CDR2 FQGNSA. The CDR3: CASSLGQHNSPLHF. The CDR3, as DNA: TGTGCCAGCAGCTTAGGACAGCATAATTCACCCCTCCACTTT. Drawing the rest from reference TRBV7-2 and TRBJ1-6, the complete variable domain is GAGVSQSPSNKVTEKGKDVELRCDPISGHTALYWYRQSLGQGLEFLIYFQGNSAPDKSGLPSDRFSAERTGGSVSTLTIQRTQQEDSAVYLCASSLGQHNSPLHFGNGTRLTVT.

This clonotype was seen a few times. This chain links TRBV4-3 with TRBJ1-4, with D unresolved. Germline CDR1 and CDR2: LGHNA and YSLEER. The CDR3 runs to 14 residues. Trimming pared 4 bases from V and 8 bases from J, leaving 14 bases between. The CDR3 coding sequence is TGCGCCAGCAGCCCGACTAGTAGAAAAGAAAAACTGTTTTTT. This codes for CASSPTSRKEKLFF.

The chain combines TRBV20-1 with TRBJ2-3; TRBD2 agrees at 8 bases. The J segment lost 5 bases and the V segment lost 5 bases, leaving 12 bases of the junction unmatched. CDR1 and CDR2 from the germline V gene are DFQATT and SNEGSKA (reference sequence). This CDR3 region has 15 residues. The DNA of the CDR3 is TGCAGTGCTCTTAGGACTAGCAGTTCAAGAGATACGCAGTATTTT. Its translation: CSALRTSSSRDTQYF.

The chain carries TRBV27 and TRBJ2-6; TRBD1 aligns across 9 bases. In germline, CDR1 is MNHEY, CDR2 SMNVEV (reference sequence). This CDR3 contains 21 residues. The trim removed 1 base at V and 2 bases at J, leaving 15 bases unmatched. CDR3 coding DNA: TGTGCCAGCAGTTTATTCTTAGGGGGGACAGGGATGAGCACTGGGGCCAACGTCCTGACTTTC. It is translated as CASSLFLGGTGMSTGANVLTF.

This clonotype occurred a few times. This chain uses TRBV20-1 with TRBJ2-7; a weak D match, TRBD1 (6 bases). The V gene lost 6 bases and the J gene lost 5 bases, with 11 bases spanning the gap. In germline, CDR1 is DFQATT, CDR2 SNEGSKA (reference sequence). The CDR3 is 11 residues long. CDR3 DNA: TGCAGTGCGCTTCACAGGGACGAGCAGTACTTC. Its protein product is CSALHRDEQYF.

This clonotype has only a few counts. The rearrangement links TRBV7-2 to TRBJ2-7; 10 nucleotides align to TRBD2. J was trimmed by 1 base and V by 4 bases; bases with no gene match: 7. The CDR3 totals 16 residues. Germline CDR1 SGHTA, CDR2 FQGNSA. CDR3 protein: CASSSEVAGGSYEQYF. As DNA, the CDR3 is TGTGCCAGCAGCTCAGAGGTAGCGGGAGGATCCTACGAGCAGTACTTC.

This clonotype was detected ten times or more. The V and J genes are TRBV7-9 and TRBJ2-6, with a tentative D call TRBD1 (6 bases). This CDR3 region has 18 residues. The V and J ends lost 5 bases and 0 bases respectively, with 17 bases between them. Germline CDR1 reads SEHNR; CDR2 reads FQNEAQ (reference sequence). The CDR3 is CASSPDSAIFSGANVLTF. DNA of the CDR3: TGTGCCAGCAGCCCGGACAGTGCGATCTTCTCTGGGGCCAACGTCCTGACTTTC. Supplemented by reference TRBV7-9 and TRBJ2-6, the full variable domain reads DTGVSQNPRHKITKRGQNVTFRCDPISEHNRLYWYRQTLGQGPEFLTYFQNEAQLEKSRLLSDRFSAERPKGSFSTLEIQRTEQGDSAMYLCASSPDSAIFSGANVLTFGAGSRLTVL.

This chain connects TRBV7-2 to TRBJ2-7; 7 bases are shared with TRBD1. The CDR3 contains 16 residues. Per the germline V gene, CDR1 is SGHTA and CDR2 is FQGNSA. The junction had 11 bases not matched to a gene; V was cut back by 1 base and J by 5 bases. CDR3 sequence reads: CASSLVGGPRGHEQYF. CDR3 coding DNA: TGTGCCAGCAGCTTAGTAGGGGGCCCCAGGGGCCACGAGCAGTACTTC.

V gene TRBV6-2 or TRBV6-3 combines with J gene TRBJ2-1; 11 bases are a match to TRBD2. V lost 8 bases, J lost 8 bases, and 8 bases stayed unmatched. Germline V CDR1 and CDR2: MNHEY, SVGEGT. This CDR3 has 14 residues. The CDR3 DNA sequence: TGTGCCAGCCGTCTGGAACTAGCGGGAGATGAGCAGTTCTTC. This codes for CASRLELAGDEQFF.

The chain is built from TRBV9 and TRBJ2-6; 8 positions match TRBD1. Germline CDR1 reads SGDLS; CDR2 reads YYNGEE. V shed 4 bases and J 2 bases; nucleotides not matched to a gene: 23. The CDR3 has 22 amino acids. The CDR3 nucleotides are TGTGCCAGCAGCCCAGCATTGGGGACAGGAATTCGGGGGTTAACTGGGGCCAACGTCCTGACTTTC. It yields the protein CASSPALGTGIRGLTGANVLTF.

CDR3 region: CASSTRLAEATYEQYF. Here the CDR3 DNA reads TGTGCCAGCAGCACCCGATTAGCGGAGGCGACCTACGAGCAGTACTTC. This chain joins TRBV28 and TRBJ2-7; tentatively, D is TRBD2 (6 bases). Germline V gene sequence: CDR1 MDHEN, CDR2 SYDVKM. V was trimmed by 6 bases and J by 2 bases, leaving 20 bases between them. The CDR3 runs 16 residues.

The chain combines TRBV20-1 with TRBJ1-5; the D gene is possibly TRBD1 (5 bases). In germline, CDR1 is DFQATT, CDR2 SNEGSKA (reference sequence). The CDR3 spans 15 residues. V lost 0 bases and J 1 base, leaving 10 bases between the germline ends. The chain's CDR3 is CSARDAGRSNQPQHF. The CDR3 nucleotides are TGCAGTGCTAGAGATGCAGGGAGAAGCAATCAGCCCCAGCATTTT.

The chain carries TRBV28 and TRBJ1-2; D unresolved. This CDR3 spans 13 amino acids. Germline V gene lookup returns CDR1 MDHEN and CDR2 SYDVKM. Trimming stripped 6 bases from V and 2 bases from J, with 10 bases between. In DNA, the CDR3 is TGTGCCAGCAGCCTCAGGATAAACTATGGCTACACCTTC. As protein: CASSLRINYGYTF.

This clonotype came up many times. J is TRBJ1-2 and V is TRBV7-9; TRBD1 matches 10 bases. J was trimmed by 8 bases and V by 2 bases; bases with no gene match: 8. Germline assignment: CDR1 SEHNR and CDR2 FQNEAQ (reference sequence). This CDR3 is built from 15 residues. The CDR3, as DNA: TGTGCCAGCAGCTTAAGGATCGGGACAGGGGAAGGCTACACCTTC. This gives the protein CASSLRIGTGEGYTF.

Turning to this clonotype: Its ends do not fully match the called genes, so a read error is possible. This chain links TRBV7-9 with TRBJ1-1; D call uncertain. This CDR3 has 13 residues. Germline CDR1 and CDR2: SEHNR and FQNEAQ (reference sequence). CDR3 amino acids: CASSLQANTGAFF. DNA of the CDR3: TGTGCCAGCAGCTTGCAAGCGAACACTGGAGCTTTCTTT.

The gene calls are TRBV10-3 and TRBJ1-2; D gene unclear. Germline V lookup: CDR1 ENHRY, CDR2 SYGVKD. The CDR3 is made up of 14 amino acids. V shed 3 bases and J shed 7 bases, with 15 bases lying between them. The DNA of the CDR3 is TGTGCCATCAGTGACCAAATACTAGGGCTTGGCTACACCTTC. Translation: CAISDQILGLGYTF.

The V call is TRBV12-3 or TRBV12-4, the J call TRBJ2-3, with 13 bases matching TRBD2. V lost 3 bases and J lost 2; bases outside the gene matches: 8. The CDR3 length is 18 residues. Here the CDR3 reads CASSFALLAGGLTDTQYF. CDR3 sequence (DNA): TGTGCCAGCAGTTTCGCCTTACTAGCGGGAGGGCTCACAGATACGCAGTATTTT.

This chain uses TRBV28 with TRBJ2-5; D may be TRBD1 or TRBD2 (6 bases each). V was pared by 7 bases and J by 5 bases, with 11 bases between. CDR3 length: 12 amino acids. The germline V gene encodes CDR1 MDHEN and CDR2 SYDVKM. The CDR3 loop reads CASIGGGETQYF. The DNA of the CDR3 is TGTGCCAGCATCGGGGGCGGTGAGACCCAGTACTTC.